Listed here are 18 T cell receptor beta chains from one sample, sequenced in a study of blood T cell repertoires in COVID-19. Repertoires were generated with immunoSEQ multiplex PCR, while TCRdb's copy carries only in-frame clones and drops some. Of approximately 130,000 clones in the sample, about 80% were seen once. Sequences were obtained from peripheral blood. The receptors shown here come from a human donor in a cohort sampled during active COVID-19.

The V and J genes are TRBV7-9 and TRBJ2-3; TRBD1 agrees at 11 bases. This CDR3 contains 12 residues. Trimming removed 5 bases from V and 14 bases from J; junction bases left unmatched: 6. Germline V gene data show CDR1 as SEHNR and CDR2 as FQNEAQ (reference sequence). The CDR3 loop reads CASSDGQGARYF. The DNA of the CDR3 is TGTGCCAGCAGCGACGGACAGGGGGCAAGGTATTTT.

The chain joins TRBV5-1 to TRBJ1-3; 8 bases match TRBD1. With 4 bases clipped from V and 4 bases from J, the junction kept 7 bases outside the gene matches. Per germline, CDR1 SGHRS and CDR2 YFSETQ. The CDR3 extends over 15 amino acids. This chain's CDR3 is CASSARTGQGNTIYF. The CDR3 DNA sequence: TGCGCCAGCAGCGCTAGGACAGGGCAAGGAAACACCATATATTTT.

The chain links TRBV28 to TRBJ2-1; 8 nucleotides match TRBD2. This CDR3 region has 18 residues. Germline-derived CDR1 and CDR2 are MDHEN and SYDVKM. The ends lost 4 bases at V and 4 bases at J; junction bases unmatched: 15. The CDR3 loop reads CASSSTSGTVIAYNEQFF. The CDR3 nucleotides read TGTGCCAGCAGTTCCACTAGCGGCACCGTTATTGCGTACAATGAGCAGTTCTTC.

The chain links TRBV29-1 to TRBJ1-2, with TRBD1 identical over 7 bases. This CDR3 is built from 12 residues. Trimming removed 7 bases from V and 8 bases from J; junction bases left unmatched: 10. Germline V CDR1 and CDR2: SQVTM, ANQGSEA. Written as DNA, the CDR3 is TGCAGCGGGGGGAGCCAGGGGGGCGGCTACACCTTC. Translating gives CSGGSQGGGYTF.

V usage is TRBV5-1 and J usage is TRBJ2-7, with D perhaps matching TRBD2 (5 bases). Germline lookup yields CDR1 SGHRS and CDR2 YFSETQ. This CDR3 has 14 residues. Trimming took 0 bases from V and 2 from J, leaving 9 bases between them. The CDR3 sequence is CASSLEQTTYEQYF. The CDR3 nucleotides read TGCGCCAGCAGCTTGGAGCAGACTACCTACGAGCAGTACTTC.

This chain connects TRBV29-1 to TRBJ1-2; 9 positions match TRBD1. The J segment lost 4 bases and the V segment lost 3 bases, leaving 9 bases of the junction unmatched. The CDR3 covers 15 residues. CDR1 and CDR2 from the germline V gene are SQVTM and ANQGSEA. For the CDR3, the DNA is TGCAGCGTTGACCCCGGGACAGGGATCGGCTATGGCTACACCTTC. Amino acids: CSVDPGTGIGYGYTF.

The V call is TRBV6-6, the J call TRBJ2-1; 8 nucleotides match TRBD2. Germline V gene sequence: CDR1 MNHNY, CDR2 SVGAGI (reference sequence). V shed 5 bases and J 5 bases; nucleotides not matched to a gene: 20. This CDR3 is built from 19 residues. The CDR3 DNA reads TGTGCCAGCAGTCCCGGCTCGGGGTCTTATACGGGGGGGCACAATGAGCAGTTCTTC. The encoded protein is CASSPGSGSYTGGHNEQFF.

The CDR3, as DNA: TGTGCCAGCAGCCCCCATGGGGGACTAGCGGGGGGGACGGCCAAAAACATTCAGTACTTC. Translation gives CASSPHGGLAGGTAKNIQYF. The chain carries TRBV3-1 (or the pseudogene TRBV3-2) and TRBJ2-4; TRBD2 matches 16 bases. The CDR3 contains 20 residues. From germline, CDR1 is LGHDT and CDR2 YNNKEL (reference sequence). After removal of 4 bases from V and 1 base from J, the junction contained 10 bases not matched to a gene.

This clone was picked up one time. The V and J genes are TRBV4-1 and TRBJ2-2; a weak D match, TRBD1 (5 bases). V lost 4 bases and J lost 8, with 23 bases in between. Germline V CDR1 and CDR2: MGHRA, YSYEKL. The CDR3 is 17 amino acids. Written as DNA, the CDR3 is TGCGCCAGCAGCCCCCCGTCCGTACCGACTCGGACAGGGGAGCTGTTTTTT. Its protein product is CASSPPSVPTRTGELFF.

The table lists this clone with a count of one. The chain has TRBV14 and TRBJ2-1, with D tentatively TRBD2 (6 bases). The CDR3 loop spans 13 amino acids. The germline V and J ends were trimmed by 3 bases and 6 bases, with 9 bases remaining between them. The V gene's germline CDR1 is SGHDN and CDR2 FVKESK. The CDR3 region has the DNA TGTGCCAGCAGCCACCCGGGACTCAATGAGCAGTTCTTC. Its translation: CASSHPGLNEQFF.

The chain uses TRBV5-5 and TRBJ2-3, with 7 bases identical to TRBD2. The junction had 13 bases not matched to a gene; V was cut back by 4 bases and J by 5 bases. The CDR3 is 16 amino acids. Germline V gene data show CDR1 as SGHKS and CDR2 as YYEKEE (reference sequence). The CDR3 here is CASSSGASRWGDTQYF. CDR3 nucleotides: TGTGCCAGCAGCAGCGGGGCAAGCCGGTGGGGAGATACGCAGTATTTT.

In DNA form, the CDR3 reads TGCAGCGTTGTAACAGGGGGACATGAAAAACTGTTTTTT. Translated, it gives CSVVTGGHEKLFF. This chain joins TRBV29-1 and TRBJ1-4; 8 bases match TRBD1. The CDR3 extends over 13 amino acids. J lost 6 bases, V lost 4 bases, and 4 bases had no gene match. Germline V gene lookup returns CDR1 SQVTM and CDR2 ANQGSEA. Full variable domain (missing parts from reference TRBV29-1 and TRBJ1-4): SAVISQKPSRDICQRGTSLTIQCQVDSQVTMMFWYRQQPGQSLTLIATANQGSEATYESGFVIDKFPISRPNLTFSTLTVSNMSPEDSSIYLCSVVTGGHEKLFFGSGTQLSVL.

The V and J genes are TRBV5-6 and TRBJ2-7; 9 nucleotides align to TRBD1. Germline trimming cut 7 bases from V and 9 bases from J; bases unmatched to any gene: 8. Looked up from germline, CDR1 is SGHDT and CDR2 is YYEEEE. This CDR3 contains 12 residues. CDR3 residues: CASFGTGSVQYF. The CDR3 region has the DNA TGTGCCAGCTTCGGGACAGGGAGCGTGCAGTACTTC. The complete variable domain, with remaining parts taken from reference TRBV5-6 and TRBJ2-7, reads DAGVTQSPTHLIKTRGQQVTLRCSPKSGHDTVSWYQQALGQGPQFIFQYYEEEERQRGNFPDRFSGHQFPNYSSELNVNALLLGDSALYLCASFGTGSVQYFGPGTRLTVT.

The rearrangement links TRBV5-1 to TRBJ2-6, with 9 bases fitting TRBD2. This CDR3 has 19 residues. CDR1 and CDR2 (germline): SGHRS, YFSETQ. After removal of 2 bases from V and 0 bases from J, the junction contained 9 bases not matched to a gene. CDR3 sequence (DNA): TGCGCCAGCAGCTTAGGGAGCGGGGGGCCTTTCTCTGGGGCCAACGTCCTGACTTTC. Protein product: CASSLGSGGPFSGANVLTF.

The chain couples TRBV30 to TRBJ1-6; D may be TRBD1 (5 bases). Germline-derived CDR1 and CDR2 are GTSNPN and SVGIG (reference sequence). CDR3 length: 15 residues. With 6 bases removed from V and 7 bases from J, the gap between germline ends came to 19 bases. DNA for the CDR3: TGTGCCTGCCGAGGCGGGGGTACGGGAAATTCACCCCTCCACTTT. Amino acid sequence: CACRGGGTGNSPLHF.

The genes are TRBV9 and TRBJ2-7; the D gene is possibly TRBD2 (5 bases). V lost 0 bases and J lost 4, with 14 bases in between. The CDR3 extends over 15 amino acids. The germline CDR1 and CDR2 sequences are SGDLS and YYNGEE. The CDR3 region has the DNA TGTGCCAGCAGCGTAGATGGTGGGAGTGGGTACGAGCAGTACTTC. As protein: CASSVDGGSGYEQYF.

The chain carries TRBV10-1 and TRBJ2-3, with D tentatively TRBD1 (5 bases). There are 14 residues in the CDR3. Trimming shortened V by 3 bases and J by 0 bases, and 7 bases separated the two germline ends. CDR1 is WNHNN, CDR2 SYGVQD, per germline (reference sequence). The CDR3 DNA reads TGCGCCAGCAGTGAAGACAGAAGCACAGATACGCAGTATTTT. Translated: CASSEDRSTDTQYF.

CDR3 sequence reads: CASSGQGRDTEAFF. CDR3 sequence (DNA): TGTGCCAGCAGCGGACAGGGGAGAGACACTGAAGCTTTCTTT. This chain connects TRBV9 to TRBJ1-1; 8 bases match TRBD1. Germline V gene lookup returns CDR1 SGDLS and CDR2 YYNGEE. J gave up 3 bases and V 3 bases, and 4 bases lay outside the gene matches. There are 14 residues in the CDR3.